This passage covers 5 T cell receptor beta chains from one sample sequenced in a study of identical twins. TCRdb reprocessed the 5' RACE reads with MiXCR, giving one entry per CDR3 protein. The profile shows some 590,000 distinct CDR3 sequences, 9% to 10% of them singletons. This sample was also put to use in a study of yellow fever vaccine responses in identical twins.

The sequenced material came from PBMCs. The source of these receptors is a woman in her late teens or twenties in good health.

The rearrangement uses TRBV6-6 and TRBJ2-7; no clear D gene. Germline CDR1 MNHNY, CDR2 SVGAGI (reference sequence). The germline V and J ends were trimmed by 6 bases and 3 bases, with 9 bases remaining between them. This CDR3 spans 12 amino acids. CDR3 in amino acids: CASRLVNYEQYF. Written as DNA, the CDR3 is TGTGCCAGCAGGCTAGTAAACTACGAGCAGTACTTC.

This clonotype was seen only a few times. CDR3 DNA sequence: TGCGCCAGCAGCCATCACCGGGACAGAATTTACAATGAGCAGTTCTTC. Encoded protein: CASSHHRDRIYNEQFF. The chain couples TRBV4-1 to TRBJ2-1, with 7 bases lining up with TRBD1. This CDR3 comprises 16 residues. V lost 3 bases and J lost 4; bases outside the gene matches: 9. Germline V gene sequence: CDR1 MGHRA, CDR2 YSYEKL.

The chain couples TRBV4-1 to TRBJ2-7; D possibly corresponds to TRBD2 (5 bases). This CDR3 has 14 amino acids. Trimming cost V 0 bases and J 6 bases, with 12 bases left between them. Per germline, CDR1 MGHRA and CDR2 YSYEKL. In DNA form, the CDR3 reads TGCGCCAGCAGCCAAGACCTAACTAGTTCCGAGCAGTACTTC. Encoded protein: CASSQDLTSSEQYF.

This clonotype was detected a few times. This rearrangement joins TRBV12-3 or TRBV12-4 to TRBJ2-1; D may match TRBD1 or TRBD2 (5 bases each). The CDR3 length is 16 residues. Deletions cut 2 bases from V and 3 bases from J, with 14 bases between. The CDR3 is CASSLRVGDLYNEQFF. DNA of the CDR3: TGTGCCAGCAGTTTAAGGGTAGGGGACCTCTACAATGAGCAGTTCTTC.

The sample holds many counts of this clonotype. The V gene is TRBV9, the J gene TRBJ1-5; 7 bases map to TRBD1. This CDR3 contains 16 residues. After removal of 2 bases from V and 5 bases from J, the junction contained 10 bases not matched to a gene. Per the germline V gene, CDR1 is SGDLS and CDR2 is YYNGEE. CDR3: CASSVKGGTDDQPQHF. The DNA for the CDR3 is TGTGCCAGCAGCGTTAAAGGCGGGACAGATGATCAGCCCCAGCATTTT.